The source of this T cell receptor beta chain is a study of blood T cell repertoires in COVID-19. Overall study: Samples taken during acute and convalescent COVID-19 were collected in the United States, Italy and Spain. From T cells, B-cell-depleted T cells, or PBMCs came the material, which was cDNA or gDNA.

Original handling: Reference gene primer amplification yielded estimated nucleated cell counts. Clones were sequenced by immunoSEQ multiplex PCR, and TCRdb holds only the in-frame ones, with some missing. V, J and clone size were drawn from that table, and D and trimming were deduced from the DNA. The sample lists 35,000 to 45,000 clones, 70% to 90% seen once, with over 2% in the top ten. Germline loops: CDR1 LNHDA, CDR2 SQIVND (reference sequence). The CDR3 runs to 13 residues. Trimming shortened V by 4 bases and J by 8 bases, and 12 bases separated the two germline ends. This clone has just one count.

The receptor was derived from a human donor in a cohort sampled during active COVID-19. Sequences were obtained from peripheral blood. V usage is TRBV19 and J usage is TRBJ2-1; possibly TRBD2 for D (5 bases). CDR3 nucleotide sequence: TGTGCCAGTAGTACCAGGACTGGCGATGAGCAGTTCTTC. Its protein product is CASSTRTGDEQFF.